This TCR beta chain was identified in a study of blood T cell repertoires in COVID-19 (dated by TCRdb to 2018 to 2021). Notes on the research overall: Collaborator samples came from the United States, Italy and Spain and covered acute and convalescent phases of COVID-19. The repertoires were released in a freely available public database intended as a resource for research on the immune response to SARS-CoV-2. Samples came from the ongoing ImmuneRACE study (first 160 participants) plus 1,254 subjects from 6 global collaborators. HLA class I and class II types, where available, came from metadata supplied by the sample provider rather than from assay-based typing. The material from the prospective study consisted of cDNA or gDNA derived from T cells, B-cell-depleted T cells, or PBMCs. The dataset comprised deeply sampled blood TCRbeta repertoires from subjects exposed to, actively infected with, or recovered from COVID-19. The sample metadata nearly always contained a de-identified subject ID, COVID-19 status, age in years and sex. Overall study outcomes, separate from this receptor: Clinical and demographic metadata were provided uncurated, with the amount varying by source and participant.

Participants in the prospective study were aged roughly 18 to 100 years, lived in about two dozen United States geographic areas, and enrolled through a virtual design. In the prospective study, participants were assigned to cohorts based on the clinical history participants reported in a screening survey and a study questionnaire. In the prospective study, mobile phlebotomists collected whole blood, serum and a nasopharyngeal or oropharyngeal swab from each participant. Over an approximately 2-month period, participants in the prospective study had the option of providing additional blood draws and questionnaires. Before DNA extraction, blood samples from the prospective study were shipped at room temperature or frozen. The immunoSEQ Assay, a bias-controlled multiplex PCR, was used to amplify TCRbeta CDR3 regions from genomic DNA. The paper's data handling went like this. Within the assay, amplification of reference gene primers was used to estimate how many nucleated cells each sample contained. To quantify the absolute abundance of each unique TCRbeta CDR3 rearrangement, sequence reads were collapsed and filtered. Productive Simpson clonality was computed per sample as the square root of Simpson's diversity index over productive rearrangements. The immuneACCESS repertoire file appears here via TCRdb, limited to in-frame rearrangements. These files lack a portion of the clones; in checked studies, under half of the deficit traces to unresolved V genes, and the cause of the others is not known. V and J calls and clone size are given by that table; D and trimming were obtained from the DNA. The sample records some 410,000 clones, around 89% of which are singletons. The leading ten clones occupy around 0.97% of the sample.

About this clone itself: It lacks a known antigen. Within one base of it there is no much larger clone, and no base qualities were kept.

The CDR3, from cysteine to phenylalanine, totals 15 residues. Here the CDR3 DNA is all that survives: 45 bases in frame from base 1. Via the germline V gene, CDR1 is MNHEY and CDR2 SVGEGT. For this chain, trimming is 6 bases at the V end and 4 bases at the J end, and the number of junction bases without a gene match is 6. Sequencing used PBMCs or T cells enriched from blood (not recorded which). This receptor was identified in a woman in her thirties with acute COVID-19. Recombination linked TRBV6-2 or TRBV6-3 to TRBJ2-7; 13 central nucleotides agree with TRBD2. The CDR3 corresponds to CASSTTSGGAYEQYF. The nucleotide sequence reads as follows: TGTGCCAGCAGCACCACTAGCGGGGGGGCGTACGAGCAGTACTTC.